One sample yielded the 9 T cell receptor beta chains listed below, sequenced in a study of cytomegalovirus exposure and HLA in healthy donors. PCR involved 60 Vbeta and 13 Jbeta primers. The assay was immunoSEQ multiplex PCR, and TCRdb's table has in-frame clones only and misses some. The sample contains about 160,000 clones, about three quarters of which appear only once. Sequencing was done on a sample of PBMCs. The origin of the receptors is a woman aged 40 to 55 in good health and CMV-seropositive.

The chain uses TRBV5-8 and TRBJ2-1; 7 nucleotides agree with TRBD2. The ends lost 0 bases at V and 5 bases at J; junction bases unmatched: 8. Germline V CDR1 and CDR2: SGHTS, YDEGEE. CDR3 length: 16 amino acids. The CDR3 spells CASSLEGLAANNEQFF. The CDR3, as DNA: TGTGCCAGCAGCTTGGAGGGTCTAGCGGCCAACAATGAGCAGTTCTTC. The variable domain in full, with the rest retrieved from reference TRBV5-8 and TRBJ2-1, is EAGVTQSPTHLIKTRGQQATLRCSPISGHTSVYWYQQALGLGLQFLLWYDEGEERNRGNFPPRFSGRQFPNYSSELNVNALELEDSALYLCASSLEGLAANNEQFFGPGTRLTVL.

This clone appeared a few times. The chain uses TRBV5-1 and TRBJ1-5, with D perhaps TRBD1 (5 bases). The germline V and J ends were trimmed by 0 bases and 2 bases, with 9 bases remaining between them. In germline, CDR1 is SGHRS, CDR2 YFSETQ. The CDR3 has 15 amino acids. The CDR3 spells CASSLGQGGNQPQHF. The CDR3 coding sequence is TGCGCCAGCAGCTTGGGGCAGGGTGGCAATCAGCCCCAGCATTTT. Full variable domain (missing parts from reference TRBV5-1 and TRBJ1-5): KAGVTQTPRYLIKTRGQQVTLSCSPISGHRSVSWYQQTPGQGLQFLFEYFSETQRNKGNFPGRFSGRQFSNSRSEMNVSTLELGDSALYLCASSLGQGGNQPQHFGDGTRLSIL.

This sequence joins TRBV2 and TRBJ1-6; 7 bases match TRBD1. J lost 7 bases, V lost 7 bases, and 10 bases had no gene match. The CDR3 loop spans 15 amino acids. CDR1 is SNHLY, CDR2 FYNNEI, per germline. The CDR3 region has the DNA TGTGCCAGCAAGGGTTGGCAGGGGGAAAATTCACCCCTCCACTTT. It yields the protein CASKGWQGENSPLHF. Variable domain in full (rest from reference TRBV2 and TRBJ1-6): EPEVTQTPSHQVTQMGQEVILRCVPISNHLYFYWYRQILGQKVEFLVSFYNNEISEKSEIFDDQFSVERPDGSNFTLKIRSTKLEDSAMYFCASKGWQGENSPLHFGNGTRLTVT.

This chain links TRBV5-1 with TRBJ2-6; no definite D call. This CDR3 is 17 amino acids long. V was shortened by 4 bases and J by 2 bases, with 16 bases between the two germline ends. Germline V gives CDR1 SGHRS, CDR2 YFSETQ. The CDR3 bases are TGCGCCAGCAGCCCCGCGGTGCATAACCCTGGGGCCAACGTCCTGACTTTC. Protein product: CASSPAVHNPGANVLTF.

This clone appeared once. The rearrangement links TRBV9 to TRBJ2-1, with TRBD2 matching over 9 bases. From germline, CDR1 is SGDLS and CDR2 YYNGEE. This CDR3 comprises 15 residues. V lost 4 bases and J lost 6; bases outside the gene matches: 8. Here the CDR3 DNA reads TGTGCCAGCAGCCCCAGTCCAGCGGGGGGCAATGAGCAGTTCTTC. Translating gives CASSPSPAGGNEQFF.

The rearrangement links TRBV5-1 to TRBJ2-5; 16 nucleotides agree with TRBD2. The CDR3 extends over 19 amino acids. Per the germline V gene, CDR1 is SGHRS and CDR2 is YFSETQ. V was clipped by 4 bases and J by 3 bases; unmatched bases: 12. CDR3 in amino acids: CASSPGLAGGILKEETQYF. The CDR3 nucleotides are TGCGCCAGCAGCCCGGGACTAGCGGGGGGGATATTAAAGGAAGAGACCCAGTACTTC.

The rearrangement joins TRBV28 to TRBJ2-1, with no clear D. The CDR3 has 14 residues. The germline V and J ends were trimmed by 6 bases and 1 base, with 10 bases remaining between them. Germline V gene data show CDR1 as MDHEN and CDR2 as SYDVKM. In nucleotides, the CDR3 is TGTGCCAGCAGGCCCTCAGGATCCTACAATGAGCAGTTCTTC. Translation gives CASRPSGSYNEQFF.

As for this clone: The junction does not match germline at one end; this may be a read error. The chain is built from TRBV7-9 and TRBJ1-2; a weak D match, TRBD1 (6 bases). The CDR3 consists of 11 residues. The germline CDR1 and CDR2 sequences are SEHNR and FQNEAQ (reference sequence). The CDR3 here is CSSSLQGHSHF. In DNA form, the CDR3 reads TGTTCCAGCAGCTTACAGGGACATTCCCACTTC.

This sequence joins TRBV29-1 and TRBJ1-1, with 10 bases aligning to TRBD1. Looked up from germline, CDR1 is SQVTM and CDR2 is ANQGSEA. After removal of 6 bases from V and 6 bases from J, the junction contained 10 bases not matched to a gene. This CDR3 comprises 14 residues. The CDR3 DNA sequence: TGCAGCGTGCTAAGGACAGGGGGGAGGGCTGAAGCTTTCTTT. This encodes CSVLRTGGRAEAFF.